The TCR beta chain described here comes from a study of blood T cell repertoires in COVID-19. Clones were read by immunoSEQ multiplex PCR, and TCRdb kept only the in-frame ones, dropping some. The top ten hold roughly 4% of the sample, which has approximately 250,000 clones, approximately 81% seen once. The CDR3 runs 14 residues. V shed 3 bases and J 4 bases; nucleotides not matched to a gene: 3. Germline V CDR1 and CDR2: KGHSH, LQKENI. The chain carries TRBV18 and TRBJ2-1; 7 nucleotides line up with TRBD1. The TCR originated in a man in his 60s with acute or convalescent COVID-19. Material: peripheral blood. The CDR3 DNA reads TGTGCCAGCTCACCTCCGGGACAGTACAATGAGCAGTTCTTC. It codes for CASSPPGQYNEQFF.